Listed here are 17 T cell receptor beta chains from one sample, sequenced in a study of control samples from healthy donors and cancer patients. Profiled with immunoSEQ multiplex PCR; TCRdb holds only in-frame clones, not every one. The sample lists 95,000 to 150,000 clones, more than 70% occurring once. Sequencing was performed on blood. The receptor set was obtained from a middle-aged man in good health.

The chain is built from TRBV6-1 and TRBJ1-1; unclear D gene. The CDR3 sequence is 14 residues long. V dropped 2 bases and J dropped 1 base, with 8 bases sitting between them. Germline lookup yields CDR1 MNHNS and CDR2 SASEGT. The CDR3 bases are TGTGCCAGCAGTGAAAGGGTAAAGAACACTGAAGCTTTCTTT. It is translated as CASSERVKNTEAFF.

The gene calls are TRBV6-2 or TRBV6-3 and TRBJ2-7; unclear D gene. V shed 2 bases and J shed 3 bases, with 14 bases lying between them. The CDR3 is made up of 15 amino acids. The germline gives CDR1 MNHEY, CDR2 SVGEGT. CDR3 amino acids: CASSYGLGNIYEQYF. DNA of the CDR3: TGTGCCAGCAGTTACGGGTTAGGGAATATCTACGAGCAGTACTTC.

CDR3 sequence reads: CAISSPEMLYNEQFF. For the CDR3, the DNA is TGTGCCATCAGTTCCCCGGAAATGCTCTACAATGAGCAGTTCTTC. The rearrangement links TRBV10-3 to TRBJ2-1, with no clear D. The V gene lost 5 bases and the J gene lost 3 bases, with 14 bases spanning the gap. Per the germline V gene, CDR1 is ENHRY and CDR2 is SYGVKD. This CDR3 comprises 15 residues.

V and J are TRBV2 and TRBJ1-5; D gene ambiguous. This CDR3 has 15 amino acids. Germline CDR1 reads SNHLY; CDR2 reads FYNNEI. V was shortened by 3 bases and J by 0 bases, with 9 bases between the two germline ends. CDR3 DNA: TGTGCCAGCAGTGAGGAGCAGATTAGCAATCAGCCCCAGCATTTT. As protein: CASSEEQISNQPQHF.

The V gene is TRBV6-6, the J gene TRBJ1-5; D is possibly TRBD1 (6 bases). This CDR3 spans 15 amino acids. Trimming left V 7 bases short and J 0 bases short, with 13 bases between. In germline, CDR1 is MNHNY, CDR2 SVGAGI (reference sequence). The CDR3 nucleotides read TGTGCCAGCACAGGGGACGGTACTAGCAATCAGCCCCAGCATTTT. Its translation is CASTGDGTSNQPQHF.

The chain employs TRBV9 and TRBJ2-3, with 9 positions matching TRBD2. CDR1 and CDR2 (germline): SGDLS, YYNGEE. This CDR3 region has 15 residues. The J segment lost 3 bases and the V segment lost 4 bases, leaving 6 bases of the junction unmatched. As DNA, the CDR3 is TGTGCCAGCAGCCCGCGGACTAGCGTGACAGATACGCAGTATTTT. Its translation is CASSPRTSVTDTQYF.

The rearrangement links TRBV4-1 to TRBJ1-4, with D maybe TRBD1 (5 bases). V dropped 1 base and J dropped 7 bases, with 13 bases sitting between them. The CDR3 loop spans 15 amino acids. Germline CDR1 is MGHRA and CDR2 is YSYEKL. The CDR3: CASSQAGGGSEKLFF. The CDR3 DNA reads as TGCGCCAGCAGCCAAGCAGGTGGGGGGAGTGAAAAACTGTTTTTT.

The chain couples TRBV7-3 to TRBJ2-2; D is possibly TRBD1 (5 bases). The CDR3 is 14 residues long. V was clipped by 4 bases and J by 6 bases, with 12 bases between them. The germline V gene has CDR1 SGHTA and CDR2 FQGTGA. The CDR3 is CASSSRQSSGELFF. The CDR3 DNA reads as TGTGCCAGCAGCTCCAGACAGTCGTCCGGGGAGCTGTTTTTT.

This clone was seen a handful of times. The chain recombines TRBV30 with TRBJ1-6; D gene uncertain. V gave up 1 base and J gave up 4 bases, with 5 bases separating them. Germline CDR1 is GTSNPN and CDR2 is SVGIG (reference sequence). This CDR3 contains 13 residues. CDR3 loop: CAWSAGYNSPLHF. In DNA form, the CDR3 reads TGTGCCTGGAGTGCCGGGTATAATTCACCCCTCCACTTT.

The gene calls are TRBV28 and TRBJ2-7; no definite D call. The CDR3 consists of 13 residues. CDR1 MDHEN and CDR2 SYDVKM come from the germline V gene. V lost 5 bases and J lost 2, with 10 bases in between. The CDR3 loop is CASSDWGTYEQYF. DNA for the CDR3: TGTGCCAGCAGTGACTGGGGAACCTACGAGCAGTACTTC.

The genes are TRBV25-1 and TRBJ2-5, with TRBD2 as a possible D gene (6 bases). Germline V gene sequence: CDR1 MGHDK, CDR2 SYGVNS. This CDR3 has 14 residues. Trimming took 2 bases from V and 7 from J, leaving 14 bases between them. CDR3 DNA sequence: TGTGCCAGCAGTGAACTGGGGACCGGGGGGACCCAGTACTTC. This sequence encodes CASSELGTGGTQYF.

The gene calls are TRBV6-2 or TRBV6-3 and TRBJ1-2, with 11 bases aligning to TRBD1. Germline-derived CDR1 and CDR2 are MNHEY and SVGEGT. The CDR3 covers 15 residues. V dropped 6 bases and J dropped 8; count of bases not matched to a gene: 11. The CDR3 coding sequence is TGTGCCAGCAGCCCCCTCGGACAGGGGGCACGGGGCTACACCTTC. Translated: CASSPLGQGARGYTF.

This clone was picked up one time. This chain uses TRBV5-1 with TRBJ2-6, with D hard to call. The CDR3 loop spans 13 amino acids. Per the germline V gene, CDR1 is SGHRS and CDR2 is YFSETQ. With 9 bases removed from V and 1 base from J, the gap between germline ends came to 8 bases. The CDR3 nucleotides are TGCGCCACAGGAGTTTCTGGGGCCAACGTCCTGACTTTC. This codes for CATGVSGANVLTF.

V gene TRBV7-8 combines with J gene TRBJ2-3; a weak D match, TRBD1 (6 bases). CDR3 length: 16 amino acids. Trimming removed 1 base at V and 3 bases at J, with 14 bases between. CDR1 is SGHVS and CDR2 is FQNEAQ in the germline V gene. In DNA, the CDR3 is TGTGCCAGCAGCTTAGTAGCCAGGGGTTTAACAGATACGCAGTATTTT. Translating gives CASSLVARGLTDTQYF. The variable domain in full, with the rest retrieved from reference TRBV7-8 and TRBJ2-3, is GAGVSQSPRYKVAKRGQDVALRCDPISGHVSLFWYQQALGQGPEFLTYFQNEAQLDKSGLPSDRFFAERPEGSVSTLKIQRTQQEDSAVYLCASSLVARGLTDTQYFGPGTRLTVL.

The CDR3 DNA follows: TGTGCCATCAGTGCCCAGGGGGGCCAAGAGACCCAGTACTTC. Protein: CAISAQGGQETQYF. The chain joins TRBV10-3 to TRBJ2-5, with D perhaps TRBD1 (7 bases). The germline V gene encodes CDR1 ENHRY and CDR2 SYGVKD. The CDR3 totals 14 residues. V lost 4 bases and J lost 1, with 10 bases in between.

The chain employs TRBV4-1 and TRBJ1-5, with D perhaps TRBD1 (5 bases). The CDR3 covers 17 residues. V was shortened by 0 bases and J by 2 bases, with 14 bases between the two germline ends. CDR1 and CDR2 from the germline V gene are MGHRA and YSYEKL. The CDR3 DNA reads as TGCGCCAGCAGCCAAGATGTATCGCGGGGGGGCAATCAGCCCCAGCATTTT. Translated, it gives CASSQDVSRGGNQPQHF.

V is TRBV19 and J is TRBJ1-5; D is ambiguous. The CDR3 loop spans 13 amino acids. The ends were cut back, 3 bases at V and 5 bases at J, with 8 bases in the middle. Looked up from germline, CDR1 is LNHDA and CDR2 is SQIVND (reference sequence). As DNA, the CDR3 is TGTGCCAGTAGTATTTTCAACGATCAGCCCCAGCATTTT. It translates to CASSIFNDQPQHF.